This TCR beta chain was captured in a study of T cell clonality in common variable immunodeficiency. General observations from the study: In common variable immunodeficiency, TCR beta chains reportedly carried fewer deletions and N-nucleotide insertions.

The table lists this clone with many counts. What it binds is unknown. Read sequence stops 3 residues before the CDR3 end, and the germline J gene provides the missing end. Sequencing input was equivalent genomic DNA from CVID and controls. Generated by immunoSEQ multiplex PCR, the TCRdb table keeps only in-frame clones and is missing some. The sample has 35,000 or so clones, none seen only once. The CDR3 is 14 amino acids. The junction had 5 bases not matched to a gene; V was cut back by 7 bases and J by 7 bases. In germline, CDR1 is SGHAT, CDR2 FQNNGV. The rearrangement joins TRBV11-2 to TRBJ1-6, with 9 bases matching TRBD1. Specimen: peripheral blood mononuclear cells. This clonotype was sampled from a human donor with common variable immunodeficiency. The CDR3 bases that were read are TGTGCCAGCACCCTAGGACAGGGGAATTCACCC. Its translation: CASTLGQGNSP. The complete CDR3 sequence is CASTLGQGNSPLHF.